The rows below give T cell receptor beta chains drawn from one sample of a study of T cells after yellow fever vaccination. TCRdb re-derived calls from the 5' RACE reads in MiXCR, one entry per CDR3 protein. This table has a few hundred thousand distinct CDR3 sequences, 6.5% to 8.5% appearing once. The sequences come from CD4+ T cells sorted from PBMCs, collected 15 days after the yellow fever booster vaccination. The receptors stem from a man under 40 who received the YFV17D yellow fever vaccine. CDR3s include the opening cysteine and the closing phenylalanine or tryptophan. The D gene is left open where the match is weak. Size values are once, few and many counts, or a class for expanded clones, and some rows have none.

D gene	J gene	clone size	V gene	CDR3 protein	CDR3 DNA
-	TRBJ2-5	-	TRBV20-1	CSASTSFQETQYF	TGCAGTGCTAGTACTAGTTTTCAAGAGACCCAGTACTTC
TRBD1	TRBJ1-1	-	TRBV18	CASSSGDRARAFF	TGTGCCAGCTCATCGGGGGACAGGGCGAGAGCTTTCTTT
-	TRBJ1-6	many	TRBV28	CASSPIRVSPLHF	TGTGCCAGCAGTCCCATAAGGGTTTCACCCCTCCACTTT
-	TRBJ2-3	few	TRBV20-1	CSVNAIGVGSDTQYF	TGCAGTGTCAATGCTATCGGGGTGGGGTCAGATACGCAGTATTTT
TRBD1	TRBJ2-1	many	TRBV5-1	CASSLVLQGARDEQFF	TGCGCCAGCAGCTTGGTTCTACAGGGGGCGCGGGATGAGCAGTTCTTC
-	TRBJ1-6	few	TRBV5-1	CASSAGQSGKESPLHF	TGCGCCAGCAGCGCTGGACAGAGTGGGAAAGAGTCACCCCTCCACTTT
-	TRBJ1-1	many	TRBV12-3/TRBV12-4	CASSGDGYTEAFF	TGTGCCAGCAGTGGAGACGGGTACACTGAAGCTTTCTTT
-	TRBJ1-4	-	TRBV20-1	CSARDGGFNEKLFF	TGCAGTGCTAGAGATGGGGGGTTTAATGAAAAACTGTTTTTT
TRBD2	TRBJ2-1	few	TRBV5-1	CASTHTSGRPRPYNEQFF	TGCGCCAGCACCCACACTAGCGGGAGGCCTCGACCCTACAATGAGCAGTTCTTC
TRBD1	TRBJ2-7	many	TRBV12-3/TRBV12-4	CASRGTGVHEQYF	TGTGCCAGCAGGGGGACAGGGGTACACGAGCAGTACTTC
TRBD2	TRBJ2-3	few	TRBV5-1	CASSLLSGSRTDTQYF	TGCGCCAGCAGCTTGCTTAGCGGGAGCCGCACAGATACGCAGTATTTT
-	TRBJ2-3	-	TRBV6-4	CATAYEGGDTQYF	TGTGCCACCGCTTATGAAGGGGGAGATACGCAGTATTTT
TRBD2	TRBJ2-1	many	TRBV5-5	CASSSSGTTRGEQFF	TGTGCCAGCAGCTCCTCCGGGACTACCCGGGGTGAGCAGTTCTTC
-	TRBJ2-5	many	TRBV12-3/TRBV12-4	CASSSHGSSQETQYF	TGTGCCAGCAGTTCGCACGGGTCCTCCCAAGAGACCCAGTACTTC
-	TRBJ2-7	many	TRBV7-2	CASSPGTKGAEQYF	TGTGCCAGCAGCCCCGGGACAAAAGGGGCCGAGCAGTACTTC
-	TRBJ2-2	many	TRBV7-6	CASRQNRDTGELFF	TGTGCCAGCAGACAAAACAGGGACACCGGGGAGCTGTTTTTT
TRBD1	TRBJ2-6	-	TRBV3-1	CATSTRYRGTGANVLTF	TGTGCCACCTCCACCCGATACAGGGGGACTGGGGCCAACGTCCTGACTTTC
TRBD2	TRBJ2-7	many	TRBV20-1	CSAAGLAGGGHEQYF	TGCAGTGCTGCCGGACTAGCGGGAGGTGGGCACGAGCAGTACTTC
-	TRBJ1-3	-	TRBV27	CASSLSPGGGNTIYF	TGTGCCAGCAGTTTATCGCCGGGAGGTGGAAACACCATATATTTT
-	TRBJ1-6	few	TRBV12-3/TRBV12-4	CASSGVIDNSPLHF	TGTGCCAGCAGTGGGGTAATCGATAATTCACCCCTCCACTTT
TRBD2	TRBJ2-7	-	TRBV28	CASSDLRGSTLSRGEQYF	TGTGCCAGCAGTGATCTGCGCGGGAGTACTTTAAGTAGAGGCGAGCAGTACTTC
TRBD2	TRBJ2-3	many	TRBV4-3	CASSPPECLAGGVDTQYF	TGCGCCAGCAGCCCGCCCGAATGTCTAGCGGGAGGAGTGGATACGCAGTATTTT
TRBD1	TRBJ1-5	few	TRBV10-3	CAISEDNRRQGQPQHF	TGTGCCATCAGCGAGGATAACCGAAGACAGGGCCAGCCCCAGCATTTT
-	TRBJ2-7	-	TRBV7-9	CASSFGGLIYEQYF	TGTGCCAGCAGCTTCGGGGGGCTGATCTACGAGCAGTACTTC
TRBD2	TRBJ2-1	-	TRBV28	CASSSTSGSRDEQFF	TGTGCCAGCAGTTCTACTAGCGGGAGTCGGGATGAGCAGTTCTTC
-	TRBJ1-5	many	TRBV27	CASSSGRGVNQPQHF	TGTGCCAGCAGTTCCGGTCGGGGGGTAAATCAGCCCCAGCATTTT
TRBD2	TRBJ2-2	many	TRBV5-1	CASSNGLAGGYTGELFF	TGCGCCAGCAGCAACGGACTAGCGGGAGGGTACACCGGGGAGCTGTTTTTT
-	TRBJ2-1	few	TRBV20-1	CSAPSFGRDSYNEQFF	TGCAGTGCTCCCTCATTCGGACGGGACTCCTACAATGAGCAGTTCTTC
TRBD2	TRBJ2-5	-	TRBV10-3	CAISESPSGSTQETQYF	TGTGCCATCAGTGAGTCGCCTAGCGGGAGTACCCAAGAGACCCAGTACTTC
-	TRBJ2-3	few	TRBV5-1	CASSLMGFSTDTQYF	TGCGCCAGCAGCTTAATGGGCTTTAGCACAGATACGCAGTATTTT
TRBD2	TRBJ2-3	many	TRBV20-1	CSASVSGRTDTQYF	TGCAGTGCTAGTGTTAGCGGGAGAACAGATACGCAGTATTTT
-	TRBJ2-3	-	TRBV20-1	CSATSPDTQYF	TGCAGTGCTACTTCCCCAGATACGCAGTATTTT
-	TRBJ2-7	-	TRBV29-1	CSAAFRVGPYEQYF	TGCAGCGCTGCGTTTCGTGTGGGACCCTACGAGCAGTACTTC
TRBD2	TRBJ2-1	few	TRBV6-5	CASSYVAGASSYNEQFF	TGTGCCAGCAGTTACGTAGCGGGAGCCTCCTCCTACAATGAGCAGTTCTTC
TRBD2	TRBJ2-7	few	TRBV5-1	CASSLRLAGATYEQYF	TGCGCCAGCAGCCTTCGACTAGCGGGAGCTACCTACGAGCAGTACTTC
-	TRBJ1-1	-	TRBV5-1	CASSLGTLDEAFF	TGCGCCAGCAGCTTGGGGACCCTCGATGAAGCTTTCTTT
-	TRBJ1-6	-	TRBV5-4	CASSPGRMGSPLHF	TGTGCCAGCAGCCCTGGGCGGATGGGTTCACCCCTCCACTTT
TRBD2	TRBJ2-3	-	TRBV20-1	CNTVAGGPDTQYF	TGCAACACCGTAGCGGGAGGGCCAGATACGCAGTATTTT
TRBD1	TRBJ2-7	-	TRBV5-5	CASSLGPGQGTYEQYF	TGTGCCAGCAGCTTAGGTCCGGGACAGGGTACCTACGAGCAGTACTTC
TRBD1	TRBJ1-5	few	TRBV23-1	CASSRSLILATGDQPQHF	TGCGCCAGCAGTCGGTCACTCATCCTCGCAACAGGGGATCAGCCCCAGCATTTT
-	TRBJ1-2	few	TRBV7-2	CASSLEPMGGYGYTF	TGTGCCAGCAGCTTAGAACCGATGGGTGGCTATGGCTACACCTTC
TRBD2	TRBJ2-7	-	TRBV13	CASSPQTSGRAVEQYF	TGTGCCAGCAGCCCCCAGACTAGCGGGAGGGCCGTCGAGCAGTACTTC
-	TRBJ2-2	-	TRBV28	CASSSPSGGELFF	TGTGCCAGCAGTTCTCCATCGGGCGGGGAGCTGTTTTTT
-	TRBJ1-2	-	TRBV20-1	CSEDNNYGYTF	TGCAGTGAAGACAATAACTATGGCTACACCTTC